These 10 T cell receptor beta chains originate from one sample sequenced in a study of blood T cell repertoires in COVID-19. Clones were read by immunoSEQ multiplex PCR, and TCRdb kept only the in-frame ones, dropping some. The repertoire holds about 150,000 clones, 80% to 85% seen once, with roughly 5.7% in the top ten. Input material: PBMCs or T cells enriched from blood (not recorded which). All receptors come from a woman aged 45-65 years who had been exposed to COVID-19.

The chain has TRBV7-6 and TRBJ2-2, with a possible D match to TRBD1 (5 bases). The length of the CDR3 is 17 residues. V lost 1 base to trimming and J lost 6 bases, with 18 bases between them. Per germline, CDR1 SGHVS and CDR2 FNYEAQ. CDR3 sequence: CASSLVSGQGSAGELFF. The CDR3 bases are TGTGCCAGCAGCTTAGTCAGTGGTCAGGGTTCGGCCGGGGAGCTGTTTTTT.

This chain links TRBV2 with TRBJ2-2, with 12 bases fitting TRBD2. The germline V gene has CDR1 SNHLY and CDR2 FYNNEI. V was pared by 2 bases and J by 1 base, with 2 bases of the junction left unmatched. The CDR3 spans 17 residues. The CDR3 sequence is CASSEPTSGGNTGELFF. The CDR3 DNA follows: TGTGCCAGCAGTGAACCGACTAGCGGGGGGAACACCGGGGAGCTGTTTTTT. Supplemented by reference TRBV2 and TRBJ2-2, the full variable domain reads EPEVTQTPSHQVTQMGQEVILRCVPISNHLYFYWYRQILGQKVEFLVSFYNNEISEKSEIFDDQFSVERPDGSNFTLKIRSTKLEDSAMYFCASSEPTSGGNTGELFFGEGSRLTVL.

This clone was recorded only once. The chain employs TRBV9 and TRBJ2-7; TRBD2 matches at 9 bases. The CDR3 consists of 14 residues. The V and J ends lost 0 bases and 5 bases, in that order; junction bases with no gene match: 3. Germline-derived CDR1 and CDR2 are SGDLS and YYNGEE. In nucleotides, the CDR3 is TGTGCCAGCAGCGTAGTCCCTAGCGGGGACGAGCAGTACTTC. Its translation: CASSVVPSGDEQYF.

The chain joins TRBV9 to TRBJ2-3; D is possibly TRBD2 (6 bases). The CDR3 contains 13 residues. Trimming left V 0 bases short and J 5 bases short, with 7 bases between. In germline, CDR1 is SGDLS, CDR2 YYNGEE. DNA of the CDR3: TGTGCCAGCAGCGTAGAGGGAGGAGATACGCAGTATTTT. Translated, it gives CASSVEGGDTQYF.

CDR3 DNA sequence: TGTGCCAGCACCGACGGGGGGGCCCCTAATGAAAAACTGTTTTTT. It codes for CASTDGGAPNEKLFF. The chain carries TRBV2 and TRBJ1-4; TRBD1 might be the D (6 bases). The CDR3 loop spans 15 amino acids. V lost 7 bases and J 3 bases, leaving 15 bases between the germline ends. Germline V CDR1 and CDR2: SNHLY, FYNNEI.

This rearrangement joins TRBV11-3 to TRBJ2-7, with a possible D match to TRBD2 (6 bases). The germline gives CDR1 SGHNT, CDR2 YENEEA. The V gene lost 4 bases and the J gene lost 1 base, with 11 bases spanning the gap. The CDR3 runs to 14 residues. The CDR3 region is CASSSTAGSYEQYF. The CDR3 region has the DNA TGTGCCAGCAGCTCGACCGCGGGATCCTACGAGCAGTACTTC.

The chain combines TRBV5-1 with TRBJ2-3, with 11 nucleotides matching TRBD2. This CDR3 comprises 16 residues. After removal of 4 bases from V and 0 bases from J, the junction contained 4 bases not matched to a gene. CDR1 is SGHRS and CDR2 is YFSETQ in the germline V gene. CDR3 loop: CASSLRTSGSTDTQYF. CDR3 nucleotides: TGCGCCAGCAGCCTCCGGACTAGCGGGAGCACAGATACGCAGTATTTT.

The DNA of the CDR3 is TGTGCCAGCAGCCAAGATTCCACAGCCCCCCAGACAGATACGCAGTATTTT. Translated, it gives CASSQDSTAPQTDTQYF. The chain joins TRBV14 to TRBJ2-3; D ambiguous. V shed 0 bases and J shed 3 bases, with 16 bases lying between them. CDR3 length equals 17 residues. Germline assignment: CDR1 SGHDN and CDR2 FVKESK.

V and J are TRBV6-5 and TRBJ2-7; maybe TRBD1 (6 bases). Looked up from germline, CDR1 is MNHEY and CDR2 is SVGAGI. Trimming left V 8 bases short and J 0 bases short, with 8 bases between. The CDR3 spans 12 residues. CDR3 sequence reads: CASRQASYEQYF. DNA for the CDR3: TGTGCCAGCCGACAGGCCTCCTACGAGCAGTACTTC.

The chain couples TRBV19 to TRBJ1-5, with D perhaps matching TRBD1 (6 bases). CDR3 length: 14 amino acids. The V gene's germline CDR1 is LNHDA and CDR2 SQIVND (reference sequence). The V end was cut by 3 bases, the J end by 7 bases, with 13 bases between. CDR3 loop: CASSIGGARQPQHF. The DNA of the CDR3 is TGTGCCAGTAGTATCGGGGGGGCTCGACAGCCCCAGCATTTT.